This T cell receptor beta chain was found in a study of blood T cell repertoires in COVID-19. Across the study: Whether acute or convalescent, the COVID-19 samples came from the United States, Italy and Spain.

Germline CDR1 reads LNHDA; CDR2 reads SQIVND (reference sequence). The CDR3 covers 14 residues. The ends were cut back, 10 bases at V and 2 bases at J, with 18 bases in the middle. The method was immunoSEQ multiplex PCR; TCRdb's version includes in-frame clones alone and lacks a portion of them. Altogether about 99,000 clones are present, 87% being singletons, with the ten largest covering 6% to 6.5%. Material for sequencing was peripheral blood. The rearrangement uses TRBV19 and TRBJ2-7; D is possibly TRBD2 (5 bases). The TCR comes from a human donor in a cohort sampled during active COVID-19. The DNA for the CDR3 is TGTGCCACCAGCGCGGGCCCCGGGCCCTACGAGCAGTACTTC. Its translation: CATSAGPGPYEQYF.